The 12 T cell receptor beta chains below all came from one sample that was sequenced in a study of blood T cell repertoires in COVID-19. Data came from immunoSEQ multiplex PCR; TCRdb stores just in-frame clones and leaves some out. The sample yields 250,000 to 350,000 clones, roughly 82% seen once. What was sequenced was peripheral blood. These receptors were collected from a woman aged 45-65 years with acute or convalescent COVID-19.

J is TRBJ2-3 and V is TRBV12-3 or TRBV12-4; D uncertain. V dropped 3 bases and J dropped 1 base, with 5 bases sitting between them. The CDR3 runs 13 residues. The CDR3 region is CASSLARTDTQYF. The CDR3 nucleotides are TGTGCCAGCAGTTTGGCTCGCACAGATACGCAGTATTTT.

The V gene is TRBV6-1, the J gene TRBJ2-1, with 8 bases identical to TRBD2. The CDR3 has 17 amino acids. CDR1 MNHNS and CDR2 SASEGT come from the germline V gene. With 2 bases clipped from V and 0 bases from J, the junction kept 6 bases outside the gene matches. CDR3: CASSEYTSGYSYNEQFF. The CDR3 region has the DNA TGTGCCAGCAGTGAATATACTAGCGGATACTCCTACAATGAGCAGTTCTTC.

This sequence joins TRBV10-3 and TRBJ2-7; TRBD1 matches at 9 bases. The CDR3 is 15 residues long. The V segment lost 6 bases and the J segment 3 bases; nucleotides outside the gene matches: 9. Germline V gene data show CDR1 as ENHRY and CDR2 as SYGVKD. CDR3 bases: TGTGCCATCAGGGGATCGGACAGGGGAGACTACGAGCAGTACTTC. This translates into CAIRGSDRGDYEQYF.

This chain uses TRBV30 with TRBJ1-2, with 7 bases aligning to TRBD1. CDR1 GTSNPN and CDR2 SVGIG come from the germline V gene (reference sequence). The V gene end was trimmed by 6 bases and the J gene end by 3 bases; junction bases not matched to a gene: 4. This CDR3 has 12 amino acids. As DNA, the CDR3 is TGTGCCTGCCCTGACAGGGACTATGGCTACACCTTC. It codes for CACPDRDYGYTF.

The rearrangement uses TRBV5-1 and TRBJ2-7; TRBD1 might be the D (6 bases). The V and J ends lost 4 bases and 2 bases respectively, with 16 bases between them. From germline, CDR1 is SGHRS and CDR2 YFSETQ. The CDR3 is made up of 15 amino acids. This CDR3 reads CASSGRTAPTYEQYF. In DNA form, the CDR3 reads TGCGCCAGCAGCGGTCGGACAGCACCAACCTACGAGCAGTACTTC.

The chain couples TRBV6-5 to TRBJ1-5; D not resolved. The CDR3 loop spans 15 amino acids. Trimming cost V 0 bases and J 2 bases, with 8 bases left between them. The germline V gene has CDR1 MNHEY and CDR2 SVGAGI. CDR3 sequence (DNA): TGTGCCAGCAGTTACTCGGCAGATGGCAATCAGCCCCAGCATTTT. This translates into CASSYSADGNQPQHF.

This clone was recorded a few times. The chain uses TRBV5-4 and TRBJ1-6; 10 bases match TRBD1. The CDR3 extends over 14 amino acids. Looked up from germline, CDR1 is SGHNT and CDR2 is YYREEE (reference sequence). J was trimmed by 7 bases and V by 4 bases; bases with no gene match: 2. CDR3 DNA: TGTGCCAGCAGCGTGGGACAGGGGAATTCACCCCTCCACTTT. This encodes CASSVGQGNSPLHF.

The chain is built from TRBV7-3 and TRBJ2-2; a weak D match, TRBD2 (5 bases). This CDR3 is built from 13 residues. Germline V gives CDR1 SGHTA, CDR2 FQGTGA. V was pared by 5 bases and J by 4 bases, with 8 bases between. In DNA form, the CDR3 reads TGTGCCAGCAGCCCCACTAGCACCGGGGAGCTGTTTTTT. This gives the protein CASSPTSTGELFF.

The chain links TRBV6-5 to TRBJ2-5, with TRBD1 matching over 9 bases. CDR3 length: 15 residues. The germline V gene encodes CDR1 MNHEY and CDR2 SVGAGI. The V segment lost 5 bases and the J segment 4 bases; nucleotides outside the gene matches: 8. CDR3: CASSNTGTGRETQYF. In nucleotides, the CDR3 is TGTGCCAGCAGTAACACCGGGACAGGGAGAGAGACCCAGTACTTC.

The chain is built from TRBV5-1 and TRBJ1-2; weak D call: TRBD1 (6 bases). The CDR3 contains 15 residues. With 3 bases removed from V and 5 bases from J, the gap between germline ends came to 17 bases. Germline CDR1 reads SGHRS; CDR2 reads YFSETQ. This CDR3 is CASSSTGQSKYGYTF. The CDR3 region has the DNA TGCGCCAGCAGCTCGACCGGACAGAGTAAATATGGCTACACCTTC.

The chain employs TRBV19 and TRBJ1-5; no clear D. Trimming took 1 base from V and 7 from J, leaving 8 bases between them. There are 13 residues in the CDR3. Germline V gene sequence: CDR1 LNHDA, CDR2 SQIVND (reference sequence). CDR3 residues: CASSIGSEQPQHF. The CDR3 DNA reads as TGTGCCAGTAGTATAGGTTCTGAGCAGCCCCAGCATTTT.

The chain links TRBV18 to TRBJ2-5; TRBD1 matches at 8 bases. CDR1 and CDR2 (germline): KGHSH, LQKENI. J lost 1 base, V lost 2 bases, and 3 bases had no gene match. The CDR3 consists of 15 residues. The CDR3 nucleotides read TGTGCCAGCTCACCAGGGACAGGAGTCCAAGAGACCCAGTACTTC. This gives the protein CASSPGTGVQETQYF.